This TCR beta chain was sequenced in a study of identical twins. Trimming took off 5 bases at V and 5 bases at J, with 12 bases between the two ends. This CDR3 is 13 amino acids long. CDR1 and CDR2 from the germline V gene are MNHNY and SVGAGI (reference sequence). Using its own MiXCR run on the 5' RACE reads, TCRdb lists one record per CDR3 protein. The sample yields around 690,000 distinct CDR3 sequences, less than 25% seen once. General study results and limits: Compared with models, monozygotic twins showed more out-of-frame TCR alpha sharing.

Note on this clonotype: Its target is unknown.

Healthy Caucasians alone served as donors. Separately, the same data were catalogued under a study of T cells expressing NK-cell markers. That source reports: Where a handful of donors were concerned, these clonotypes also led the CD3+CD56-NKG2C+ fraction.

Specimen: PBMCs. This sequence joins TRBV6-6 and TRBJ1-2; D may be TRBD1 (5 bases). The sequence came from a woman aged 18-35 years in good health. The CDR3 bases are TGTGCCAGCAGTATAGACAGCTTATATGGCTACACCTTC. This codes for CASSIDSLYGYTF.